This T cell receptor beta chain was sequenced in a study of cytomegalovirus exposure and HLA in healthy donors. Across the study: Later analysis reported that the approximately 120 validation repertoires shared the platform of the roughly 700 first-cohort repertoires. Study findings and constraints: Many donors shared some public TCRs, even though most TCR sequences were rare. The investigators catalogued about 170 TCR beta chains as cytomegalovirus-associated. CMV antigen specificity of three CMV-associated chains was confirmed in vitro.

The V end lost 5 bases, the J end lost 0 bases, and 5 bases lay between the germline ends. The V gene's germline CDR1 is LNHDA and CDR2 SQIVND (reference sequence). CDR3 size: 13 residues. Regarding this clone: The antigen remains undetermined.

Some clones are missing from TCRdb's copy, which holds only in-frame ones; the method was immunoSEQ multiplex PCR. The repertoire has about 120,000 clones, approximately 87% of them found once; the top ten carry 6% to 7%. The chain employs TRBV19 and TRBJ1-5; D ambiguous. This receptor was obtained from a woman aged 18-35 years in good health and CMV-seropositive. The material sequenced was PBMCs. The CDR3 DNA reads as TGTGCCAGTAGTTTCAGTAGCAATCAGCCCCAGCATTTT. Translating gives CASSFSSNQPQHF.